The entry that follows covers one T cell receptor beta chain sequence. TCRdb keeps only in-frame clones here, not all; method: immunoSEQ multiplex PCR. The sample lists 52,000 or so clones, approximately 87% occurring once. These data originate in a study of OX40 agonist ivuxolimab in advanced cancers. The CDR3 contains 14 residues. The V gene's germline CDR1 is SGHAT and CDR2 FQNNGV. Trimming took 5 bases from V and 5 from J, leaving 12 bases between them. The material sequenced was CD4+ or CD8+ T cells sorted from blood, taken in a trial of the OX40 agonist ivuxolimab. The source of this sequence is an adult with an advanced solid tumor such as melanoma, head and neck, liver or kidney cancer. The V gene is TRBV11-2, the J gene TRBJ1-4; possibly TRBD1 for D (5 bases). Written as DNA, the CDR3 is TGTGCCAGCAGCCTTGACGGGGCGAATGAAAAACTGTTTTTT. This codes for CASSLDGANEKLFF.